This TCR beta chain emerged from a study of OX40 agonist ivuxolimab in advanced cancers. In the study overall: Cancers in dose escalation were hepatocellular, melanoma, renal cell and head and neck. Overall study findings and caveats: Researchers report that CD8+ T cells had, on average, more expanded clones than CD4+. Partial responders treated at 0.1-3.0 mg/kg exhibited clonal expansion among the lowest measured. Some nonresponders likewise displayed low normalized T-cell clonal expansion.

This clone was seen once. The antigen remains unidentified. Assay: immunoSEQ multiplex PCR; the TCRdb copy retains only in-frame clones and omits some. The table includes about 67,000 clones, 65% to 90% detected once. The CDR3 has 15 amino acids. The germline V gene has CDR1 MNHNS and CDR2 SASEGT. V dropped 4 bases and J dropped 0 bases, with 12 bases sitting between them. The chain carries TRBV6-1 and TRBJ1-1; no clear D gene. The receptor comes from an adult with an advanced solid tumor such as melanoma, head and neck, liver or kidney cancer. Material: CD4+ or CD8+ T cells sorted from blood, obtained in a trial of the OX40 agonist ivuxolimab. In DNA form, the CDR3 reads TGTGCCAGCAGTGCGGCGGCTATCTTGAACACTGAAGCTTTCTTT. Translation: CASSAAAILNTEAFF.